The 29 T cell receptor beta chains reported below all come from one sample, sequenced in a study of CD8+ T cells in alopecia areata. Reverse transcribed after extraction, RNA yielded cDNA as the sequencing template. TCRdb's table, derived via immunoSEQ multiplex PCR, lists solely in-frame clones and lacks some. The top ten clones hold roughly 15% of a sample with around 140,000 clones, around 50% of them seen once. Treatment: oral pan-JAK inhibitor, 5-10 mg twice daily. This sample comprised CD8+ T cells sorted from blood, obtained at week 4, from a patient treated with tofacitinib. Receptor source: a human donor with alopecia areata.

The J gene is TRBJ1-5, the V gene TRBV2; no reliable D call. Trimming left V 3 bases short and J 11 bases short, with 11 bases between. CDR1 is SNHLY, CDR2 FYNNEI, per germline. This CDR3 has 12 residues. As DNA, the CDR3 is TGTGCCAGCAGTGAGGTCAAGAAGGCCCAGCATTTT. It specifies CASSEVKKAQHF.

V gene TRBV11-2 combines with J gene TRBJ1-6; TRBD1 might be the D (6 bases). The V end was cut by 4 bases, the J end by 10 bases, with 14 bases between. This CDR3 spans 14 amino acids. CDR1 is SGHAT and CDR2 is FQNNGV in the germline V gene. DNA for the CDR3: TGTGCCAGCAGCTCCCGGGACAACCCGTCACCCCTCCACTTT. Translated, it gives CASSSRDNPSPLHF.

This clone was found a few times. The rearrangement uses TRBV30 and TRBJ1-2; TRBD1 is a possible D gene (5 bases). V lost 0 bases to trimming and J lost 4 bases, with 12 bases between them. CDR1 and CDR2 (germline): GTSNPN, SVGIG (reference sequence). The CDR3 sequence is 14 residues long. CDR3 sequence reads: CAWSVNRDFYGYTF. CDR3 nucleotides: TGTGCCTGGAGTGTAAACCGGGACTTCTATGGCTACACCTTC.

Of note for this clone: This CDR3 is also generated by other DNA sequences in the sample. The V call is TRBV30, the J call TRBJ2-5, with 10 bases aligning to TRBD2. V was clipped by 0 bases and J by 2 bases; unmatched bases: 6. The CDR3 runs to 16 residues. CDR1 is GTSNPN, CDR2 SVGIG, per germline (reference sequence). Written as DNA, the CDR3 is TGTGCCTGGAGTGTAGGTAGCGGGGGGTATCAAGAGACCCAGTACTTC. This codes for CAWSVGSGGYQETQYF.

This clone has only a few counts. The rearrangement links TRBV27 to TRBJ1-2, with no clear D. Trimming took 0 bases from V and 2 from J, leaving 10 bases between them. CDR3 length: 15 residues. Germline CDR1 and CDR2: MNHEY and SMNVEV (reference sequence). The CDR3 loop is CASSLSDDGNYGYTF. The DNA for the CDR3 is TGTGCCAGCAGTTTATCCGACGACGGGAACTATGGCTACACCTTC.

The CDR3 region is CASSWGETQYF. In DNA form, the CDR3 reads TGTGCCAGCAGTTGGGGGGAGACCCAGTACTTC. The genes are TRBV27 and TRBJ2-5, with D perhaps given as TRBD1 or TRBD2 (5 bases each). Germline V gene data show CDR1 as MNHEY and CDR2 as SMNVEV (reference sequence). V gave up 4 bases and J gave up 5 bases, with 5 bases separating them. The CDR3 sequence is 11 residues long.

V gene TRBV10-3 combines with J gene TRBJ2-3, with TRBD1 matching 8 bases. The CDR3 has 17 amino acids. CDR1 is ENHRY and CDR2 is SYGVKD in the germline V gene. Trimming at V came to 3 bases and at J to 1 base, leaving 9 bases not matched to a gene. The CDR3: CAISDITTGEGTDTQYF. The CDR3 nucleotides are TGTGCCATCAGTGATATAACGACAGGGGAAGGCACAGATACGCAGTATTTT.

This chain connects TRBV20-1 to TRBJ2-2; no clear D. Deletions cut 5 bases from V and 4 bases from J, with 5 bases between. The CDR3 length is 11 residues. Germline V CDR1 and CDR2: DFQATT, SNEGSKA (reference sequence). CDR3 protein: CSAWSTGELFF. CDR3 nucleotides: TGCAGTGCTTGGAGCACCGGGGAGCTGTTTTTT.

This chain connects TRBV27 to TRBJ1-2; TRBD1 matches at 7 bases. CDR3 length equals 16 residues. The V gene end was trimmed by 2 bases and the J gene end by 3 bases; junction bases not matched to a gene: 9. Germline V lookup: CDR1 MNHEY, CDR2 SMNVEV (reference sequence). CDR3 sequence reads: CASSLIGGGFYYGYTF. The CDR3 region has the DNA TGTGCCAGCAGTTTAATCGGAGGGGGCTTCTACTATGGCTACACCTTC.

J is TRBJ1-5 and V is TRBV6-5; weak D call: TRBD1 (5 bases). Trimming took 6 bases from V and 5 from J, leaving 14 bases between them. The CDR3 sequence is 14 residues long. Germline V gene sequence: CDR1 MNHEY, CDR2 SVGAGI. CDR3 in DNA: TGTGCCAGCAGACCGGGGGACCCCTATCAGCCCCAGCATTTT. Protein sequence: CASRPGDPYQPQHF.

The gene calls are TRBV30 and TRBJ2-7, with D tentatively TRBD2 (6 bases). CDR1 is GTSNPN, CDR2 SVGIG, per germline (reference sequence). V lost 2 bases, J lost 0 bases, and 11 bases lay in between. The CDR3 extends over 14 amino acids. As DNA, the CDR3 is TGTGCCTGGAGTTTGGGACTTATCTCCTACGAGCAGTACTTC. Protein sequence: CAWSLGLISYEQYF.

The chain uses TRBV30 and TRBJ1-1; D unresolved. Trimming cost V 4 bases and J 8 bases, with 8 bases left between them. Per the germline V gene, CDR1 is GTSNPN and CDR2 is SVGIG (reference sequence). This CDR3 has 10 residues. As DNA, the CDR3 is TGTGCCTGGACCGTGCTAGAAGCTTTCTTT. Encoded protein: CAWTVLEAFF.

This clone was observed a few times. The CDR3 loop reads CASSLGAGSSYEQYF. The CDR3 region has the DNA TGTGCCAGCAGCTTAGGAGCGGGAAGCTCCTACGAGCAGTACTTC. The V and J genes are TRBV11-2 and TRBJ2-7; 7 positions match TRBD2. The CDR3 totals 15 residues. V gave up 1 base and J gave up 0 bases; unmatched junction bases: 3. Germline assignment: CDR1 SGHAT and CDR2 FQNNGV.

This clone was found once. DNA of the CDR3: TGTGCCAGCAGCTTAGTGGGGGCCCACGAGCAGTACTTC. Translating gives CASSLVGAHEQYF. The chain uses TRBV13 and TRBJ2-7; D possibly corresponds to TRBD1 (6 bases). The CDR3 runs 13 residues. With 1 base removed from V and 5 bases from J, the gap between germline ends came to 9 bases. Germline-derived CDR1 and CDR2 are PRHDT and FYEKMQ (reference sequence).

This clone has a single count. This chain uses TRBV5-1 with TRBJ2-7, with no clear D. V was clipped by 2 bases and J by 2 bases, with 11 bases between them. Germline V lookup: CDR1 SGHRS, CDR2 YFSETQ. The CDR3 is 14 residues long. The CDR3 here is CASSFTDRAYEQYF. The CDR3 bases are TGCGCCAGCAGCTTCACAGATCGAGCCTACGAGCAGTACTTC. Drawing the rest from reference TRBV5-1 and TRBJ2-7, the complete variable domain is KAGVTQTPRYLIKTRGQQVTLSCSPISGHRSVSWYQQTPGQGLQFLFEYFSETQRNKGNFPGRFSGRQFSNSRSEMNVSTLELGDSALYLCASSFTDRAYEQYFGPGTRLTVT.

The chain joins TRBV27 to TRBJ2-3, with D unresolved. CDR1 is MNHEY and CDR2 is SMNVEV in the germline V gene (reference sequence). The CDR3 totals 14 residues. V shed 4 bases and J shed 1 base, with 9 bases lying between them. CDR3 sequence: CASSSVGGTDTQYF. In DNA form, the CDR3 reads TGTGCCAGCAGTTCGGTCGGTGGCACAGATACGCAGTATTTT.

This clone was recorded many times. V is TRBV27 and J is TRBJ2-1, with unresolved D. This CDR3 is built from 14 residues. The germline gives CDR1 MNHEY, CDR2 SMNVEV (reference sequence). V shed 4 bases and J shed 8 bases, with 15 bases lying between them. The CDR3 sequence: CASSSTHSWDEQFF. CDR3 nucleotide sequence: TGTGCCAGCAGTTCTACCCACAGCTGGGATGAGCAGTTCTTC.

The chain has TRBV7-9 and TRBJ2-3; D unresolved. This CDR3 region has 15 residues. V was clipped by 5 bases and J by 1 base, with 13 bases between them. Germline loops: CDR1 SEHNR, CDR2 FQNEAQ (reference sequence). DNA for the CDR3: TGTGCCAGCAGCCCTACTATCAGCGGCACAGATACGCAGTATTTT. It encodes CASSPTISGTDTQYF.

This clone was seen only a few times. The rearrangement uses TRBV27 and TRBJ1-4, with 9 bases fitting TRBD1. With 3 bases clipped from V and 2 bases from J, the junction kept 10 bases outside the gene matches. The CDR3 consists of 18 residues. Germline V gene sequence: CDR1 MNHEY, CDR2 SMNVEV (reference sequence). CDR3 bases: TGTGCCAGCAGTTTGAATTGGGGACAGGGAGGGACTAATGAAAAACTGTTTTTT. Its protein is CASSLNWGQGGTNEKLFF. Combining the CDR3 with reference TRBV27 and TRBJ1-4 gives the whole variable domain EAQVTQNPRYLITVTGKKLTVTCSQNMNHEYMSWYRQDPGLGLRQIYYSMNVEVTDKGDVPEGYKVSRKEKRNFPLILESPSPNQTSLYFCASSLNWGQGGTNEKLFFGSGTQLSVL.

This clone was counted only a few times. The gene calls are TRBV29-1 and TRBJ2-2, with 14 bases matching TRBD2. This CDR3 contains 17 residues. In germline, CDR1 is SQVTM, CDR2 ANQGSEA. V dropped 6 bases and J dropped 2; count of bases not matched to a gene: 8. As DNA, the CDR3 is TGCAGCGTGAATGGACTAGCGGGGGGTCATAACACCGGGGAGCTGTTTTTT. Protein: CSVNGLAGGHNTGELFF.

The table lists this clone with a count of one. This sequence joins TRBV30 and TRBJ1-5; the D is unclear. Trimming removed 8 bases at V and 8 bases at J, with 25 bases between. CDR3 size: 15 residues. Germline V gene sequence: CDR1 GTSNPN, CDR2 SVGIG (reference sequence). The CDR3 sequence: CASGSGLRGVKPQHF. The DNA for the CDR3 is TGTGCCAGCGGGTCGGGATTACGGGGTGTAAAGCCCCAGCATTTT.

V gene TRBV2 combines with J gene TRBJ2-2; D is ambiguous. V was trimmed by 7 bases and J by 4 bases, leaving 7 bases between them. From germline, CDR1 is SNHLY and CDR2 FYNNEI. The CDR3 is 12 amino acids. The CDR3 region is CASMGSTGELFF. CDR3 coding DNA: TGTGCCAGCATGGGCAGCACCGGGGAGCTGTTTTTT.

This clone was detected a few times. This chain joins TRBV7-9 and TRBJ1-5; D is undetermined. The CDR3 runs 12 residues. Deletions cut 1 base from V and 7 bases from J, with 5 bases between. Germline-derived CDR1 and CDR2 are SEHNR and FQNEAQ (reference sequence). In nucleotides, the CDR3 is TGTGCCAGCAGCTTAGATCTGCAGCCCCAGCATTTT. Protein product: CASSLDLQPQHF. Drawing the rest from reference TRBV7-9 and TRBJ1-5, the complete variable domain is DTGVSQNPRHKITKRGQNVTFRCDPISEHNRLYWYRQTLGQGPEFLTYFQNEAQLEKSRLLSDRFSAERPKGSFSTLEIQRTEQGDSAMYLCASSLDLQPQHFGDGTRLSIL.

J is TRBJ2-3 and V is TRBV11-2; D remains ambiguous. Germline V gene data show CDR1 as SGHAT and CDR2 as FQNNGV. This CDR3 comprises 15 residues. Trimming removed 0 bases from V and 2 bases from J, with 9 bases in between. CDR3 residues: CASSLEGGDTDTQYF. In DNA, the CDR3 is TGTGCCAGCAGCTTAGAGGGCGGCGACACAGATACGCAGTATTTT.

This clone was recorded at least ten times. J is TRBJ1-1 and V is TRBV19, with a possible D match to TRBD1 (6 bases). The CDR3 spans 18 residues. Germline V gene data show CDR1 as LNHDA and CDR2 as SQIVND (reference sequence). V was cut by 3 bases and J by 0 bases, with 20 bases left in between. This CDR3 reads CASSILTGYSPVNTEAFF. The CDR3 DNA follows: TGTGCCAGTAGTATCCTCACAGGGTATTCCCCTGTGAACACTGAAGCTTTCTTT. The full variable domain, its missing parts supplied by reference TRBV19 and TRBJ1-1, is DGGITQSPKYLFRKEGQNVTLSCEQNLNHDAMYWYRQDPGQGLRLIYYSQIVNDFQKGDIAEGYSVSREKKESFPLTVTSAQKNPTAFYLCASSILTGYSPVNTEAFFGQGTRLTVV.

The gene calls are TRBV1 and TRBJ2-7; the listed D gene, TRBD2, was not tested against the DNA. TRBV1 is noted as a pseudogene. CDR3 length: 17 residues. CDR3 nucleotide sequence: TGCACCAGCAGCCAAGGTCCCCTAGCGGACCTCCCCTACGAGCAGTACTTC. This sequence encodes CTSSQGPLADLPYEQYF.

The chain uses TRBV5-6 and TRBJ2-2; TRBD2 might be the D (6 bases). V gave up 1 base and J gave up 7 bases, with 8 bases separating them. Germline assignment: CDR1 SGHDT and CDR2 YYEEEE. The CDR3 covers 13 residues. The CDR3 DNA reads TGTGCCAGCAGCTTGACGGGAGTCGGGGAGCTGTTTTTT. This translates into CASSLTGVGELFF.

This sequence joins TRBV29-1 and TRBJ2-1; D is perhaps TRBD2 (5 bases). The CDR3 is 13 amino acids. Germline loops: CDR1 SQVTM, CDR2 ANQGSEA. The V end lost 6 bases, the J end lost 3 bases, and 12 bases lay between the germline ends. The DNA for the CDR3 is TGCAGCGTCCAGACTATAAACTACAATGAGCAGTTCTTC. It translates to CSVQTINYNEQFF.

This clone appeared a few times. The V gene is TRBV9, the J gene TRBJ2-3; 11 nucleotides line up with TRBD2. After removal of 0 bases from V and 2 bases from J, the junction contained 2 bases not matched to a gene. CDR1 SGDLS and CDR2 YYNGEE come from the germline V gene. This CDR3 contains 16 residues. The CDR3 sequence is CASSVDSGGATDTQYF. The CDR3 region has the DNA TGTGCCAGCAGCGTAGATAGCGGGGGGGCCACAGATACGCAGTATTTT.